A selection of T cell receptor beta chains follows, all from one sample in a study of CD8+CD57+ T cells in acquired aplastic anemia. One entry per CDR3 protein results from TCRdb running MiXCR on the reads. The sample has 200,000 to 250,000 distinct CDR3 sequences, 34% seen once. Source material: sorted CD4+, CD8+, or CD8+CD57+ T cells (not recorded which) from PBMCs. The receptors were sampled from a human donor in good health, serving as a control. CDR3s include the opening cysteine and the closing phenylalanine or tryptophan. Each record gives: V gene, D gene, clone size, J gene, CDR3 DNA, CDR3 protein. D genes are given only for firm matches. Rows give clone size only sometimes, using once, few, many, or a class for an expanded clone.

v_gene: TRBV18
d_gene: NA
abundance: few
j_gene: TRBJ1-2
CDR3nt: TGTGCCAGCTCAACGGGTGTTAACTATGGCTACACCTTC
CDR3aa: CASSTGVNYGYTF

v_gene: TRBV4-1
d_gene: NA
abundance: many
j_gene: TRBJ1-3
CDR3nt: TGCGCCAGCAGCCAAGTAGGGAGGGGAAACACCATATATTTT
CDR3aa: CASSQVGRGNTIYF

v_gene: TRBV5-4
d_gene: NA
abundance: few
j_gene: TRBJ2-5
CDR3nt: TGTGCCAGCAGCTTGGAACGGATCCAAGAGACCCAGTACTTC
CDR3aa: CASSLERIQETQYF

v_gene: TRBV7-3
d_gene: NA
abundance: few
j_gene: TRBJ2-1
CDR3nt: TGTGCCAGCAGCCTATCCGGGGTTGATCCCTATGAGCAGTTCTTC
CDR3aa: CASSLSGVDPYEQFF

v_gene: TRBV4-1
d_gene: TRBD1
abundance: NA
j_gene: TRBJ1-3
CDR3nt: TGCGCCAGCAGCCAGGGCAACAGGGGAAATGGAAACACCATATATTTT
CDR3aa: CASSQGNRGNGNTIYF

v_gene: TRBV29-1
d_gene: TRBD2
abundance: many
j_gene: TRBJ2-7
CDR3nt: TGCAGCGTCGGGGATGGGGGGGCCTACGAGCAGTACTTC
CDR3aa: CSVGDGGAYEQYF

v_gene: TRBV25-1
d_gene: NA
abundance: few
j_gene: TRBJ1-1
CDR3nt: TGTGCCAGCATACAACCAACGATGGGGACTGAAGCTTTCTTT
CDR3aa: CASIQPTMGTEAFF

v_gene: TRBV24-1
d_gene: NA
abundance: many
j_gene: TRBJ2-3
CDR3nt: TGTGCCACCAGTGCTGTAGATACGCAGTATTTT
CDR3aa: CATSAVDTQYF

v_gene: TRBV20-1
d_gene: NA
abundance: many
j_gene: TRBJ1-2
CDR3nt: TGCAGTGCTGCTGTTCGGGGTGGCTACACCTTC
CDR3aa: CSAAVRGGYTF

v_gene: TRBV20-1
d_gene: NA
abundance: many
j_gene: TRBJ2-7
CDR3nt: TGCAGTGCTAGCCTCTCTTCTAGCATCTTCTACGAGCAGTACTTC
CDR3aa: CSASLSSSIFYEQYF

v_gene: TRBV20-1
d_gene: TRBD1
abundance: many
j_gene: TRBJ2-7
CDR3nt: TGCAGTGCTAGATCCCGGACAGGGACGGATCGCGAGCAGTACTTC
CDR3aa: CSARSRTGTDREQYF

v_gene: TRBV20-1
d_gene: NA
abundance: many
j_gene: TRBJ1-2
CDR3nt: TGCAGTGCTAGTTCAACAGGGTCAGGAGGCTACACCTTC
CDR3aa: CSASSTGSGGYTF

v_gene: TRBV20-1
d_gene: NA
abundance: NA
j_gene: TRBJ2-7
CDR3nt: TGCAGTGCTAGAGATTCCCTGAACTCCTACAATGAGCAGTACTTC
CDR3aa: CSARDSLNSYNEQYF

v_gene: TRBV6-5
d_gene: NA
abundance: NA
j_gene: TRBJ2-5
CDR3nt: TGTGCCAGCACCTACTGGGGGCTCGAGACCCAGTACTTC
CDR3aa: CASTYWGLETQYF

v_gene: TRBV10-2
d_gene: NA
abundance: NA
j_gene: TRBJ1-3
CDR3nt: TGCGCCAGCAGTGACGGACAGAGATACACCATATATTTT
CDR3aa: CASSDGQRYTIYF

v_gene: TRBV28
d_gene: NA
abundance: NA
j_gene: TRBJ1-2
CDR3nt: TGTGCCAGCAGGCCCGTAACAGGGCCCGCTAACTATGGCTACACCTTC
CDR3aa: CASRPVTGPANYGYTF

v_gene: TRBV5-1
d_gene: NA
abundance: many
j_gene: TRBJ1-5
CDR3nt: TGCGCCAGCAGCTTAACAGGGTTAGACAATCAGCCCCAGCATTTT
CDR3aa: CASSLTGLDNQPQHF

v_gene: TRBV20-1
d_gene: TRBD1
abundance: once
j_gene: TRBJ1-1
CDR3nt: TGCAGTGCTCCCTTTGCAGGGGGGGACACTGAAGCTTTCTTT
CDR3aa: CSAPFAGGDTEAFF

v_gene: TRBV11-1
d_gene: TRBD1
abundance: many
j_gene: TRBJ1-2
CDR3nt: TGTGCCAGCAGCTTAGCCGGTAGACAGGGGGCTTCCTATGGCTACACCTTC
CDR3aa: CASSLAGRQGASYGYTF

v_gene: TRBV6-1
d_gene: NA
abundance: many
j_gene: TRBJ1-2
CDR3nt: TGTGCCAGCAGGGACGGACAGACTAACTATGGCTACACCTTC
CDR3aa: CASRDGQTNYGYTF

v_gene: TRBV19
d_gene: NA
abundance: few
j_gene: TRBJ1-3
CDR3nt: TGTGCCAGTACGGACACCGGTCGAAACACCATATATTTT
CDR3aa: CASTDTGRNTIYF

v_gene: TRBV10-3
d_gene: NA
abundance: many
j_gene: TRBJ1-6
CDR3nt: TGTGCCATCAGCGCTGCTGGTGGTTCCAGGACCTTCTCCTATAATTCACCCCTCCACTTT
CDR3aa: CAISAAGGSRTFSYNSPLHF

v_gene: TRBV2
d_gene: NA
abundance: many
j_gene: TRBJ1-1
CDR3nt: TGTGCCAGCAGTGAAGGAGGGAACACTGAAGCTTTCTTT
CDR3aa: CASSEGGNTEAFF

v_gene: TRBV6-1
d_gene: NA
abundance: NA
j_gene: TRBJ2-1
CDR3nt: TGTGCCAGCAGCGCATTGGGGTCCTACAATGGGCAGTTCTTC
CDR3aa: CASSALGSYNGQFF

v_gene: TRBV5-1
d_gene: NA
abundance: NA
j_gene: TRBJ2-1
CDR3nt: TGCGCCAGCAGCTTGGGGGGCCGATTGGAGGGGCTCAATGAGCAGTTCTTC
CDR3aa: CASSLGGRLEGLNEQFF

v_gene: TRBV19
d_gene: TRBD2
abundance: NA
j_gene: TRBJ2-7
CDR3nt: TGTGCCAGTAGTATACGTCCGACTAGCGGGGTCCCCTACGAGCAGTACTTC
CDR3aa: CASSIRPTSGVPYEQYF

v_gene: TRBV5-1
d_gene: NA
abundance: few
j_gene: TRBJ2-4
CDR3nt: TGCGCCAGCAGCTCGGGAGTGGCCAAAAACATTCAGTACTTC
CDR3aa: CASSSGVAKNIQYF

v_gene: TRBV30
d_gene: NA
abundance: few
j_gene: TRBJ1-2
CDR3nt: TGTGCCTGGAGTGTAACCCCCTATGGCTACACCTTC
CDR3aa: CAWSVTPYGYTF

v_gene: TRBV5-1
d_gene: NA
abundance: NA
j_gene: TRBJ2-5
CDR3nt: TGCGCCAGCAGCCCGACCGGGACACCACAAGAGACCCAGTACTTC
CDR3aa: CASSPTGTPQETQYF

v_gene: TRBV29-1
d_gene: NA
abundance: many
j_gene: TRBJ1-3
CDR3nt: TGCAGCGCTCAGGGTCTCGGGAACACCATATATTTT
CDR3aa: CSAQGLGNTIYF

v_gene: TRBV28
d_gene: TRBD1
abundance: few
j_gene: TRBJ1-2
CDR3nt: TGTGCCAGCAGTTTATCCCCACAGGGGGTCTATGGCTACACCTTC
CDR3aa: CASSLSPQGVYGYTF

v_gene: TRBV5-1
d_gene: NA
abundance: many
j_gene: TRBJ1-2
CDR3nt: TGCGCCAGCAGCTTGGGGCACACCCAGGGGTATGGCTACACCTTC
CDR3aa: CASSLGHTQGYGYTF

v_gene: TRBV4-2
d_gene: TRBD1
abundance: few
j_gene: TRBJ2-1
CDR3nt: TGTGCCAGCAGCGGGGTGGGACAGTCCTACAATGAGCAGTTCTTC
CDR3aa: CASSGVGQSYNEQFF

v_gene: TRBV4-1
d_gene: NA
abundance: few
j_gene: TRBJ1-3
CDR3nt: TGCGCCAGCAGCCTCTGGGCAGGACAGACCTCTGGAAACACCATATATTTT
CDR3aa: CASSLWAGQTSGNTIYF

v_gene: TRBV20-1
d_gene: NA
abundance: NA
j_gene: TRBJ1-4
CDR3nt: TGCAGTGCAACGACAATGGTTGGGGAAGAACTGTTTTTT
CDR3aa: CSATTMVGEELFF

v_gene: TRBV19
d_gene: NA
abundance: NA
j_gene: TRBJ1-1
CDR3nt: TGTGCCAGTAGTATAGGCGGGGCTTTCTTT
CDR3aa: CASSIGGAFF

v_gene: TRBV12-3/TRBV12-4
d_gene: NA
abundance: NA
j_gene: TRBJ1-4
CDR3nt: TGTGCCAGCAGCCCGGGGCAAAAACTGTTTTTT
CDR3aa: CASSPGQKLFF

v_gene: TRBV12-3/TRBV12-4
d_gene: NA
abundance: many
j_gene: TRBJ2-7
CDR3nt: TGTGCCAGCAGTTTAGGATTATACCCCCACTTC
CDR3aa: CASSLGLYPHF

v_gene: TRBV5-1
d_gene: NA
abundance: many
j_gene: TRBJ2-3
CDR3nt: TGCGCCAGCAGCCAGCAGGGATTCACAGATACGCAGTATTTT
CDR3aa: CASSQQGFTDTQYF

v_gene: TRBV20-1
d_gene: TRBD1
abundance: many
j_gene: TRBJ1-1
CDR3nt: TGCAGTGCTAGAGATGACAGGGGGACTGAAGCTTTCTTT
CDR3aa: CSARDDRGTEAFF

v_gene: TRBV24-1
d_gene: NA
abundance: NA
j_gene: TRBJ2-2
CDR3nt: TGTGCCACCAGTTGGGACGGAGACGGGGAGCTGTTTTTT
CDR3aa: CATSWDGDGELFF